The sequence of this TCR beta chain was determined in a study of CD8+CD57+ T cells in acquired aplastic anemia (dated by TCRdb to the late 2010s). Context from the whole study: On average, sorted CD4+ and CD8+ cells yielded around 3.5 ug of extracted DNA, with a range of about 0.19 to 30 ug. For healthy donor samples, the average read count was about 10.8 million for CD4+ cells and fewer than 14 million for CD8+ cells. Here is what the overall study found, with its caveats: Around 30 CD8+ CDR3 sequences were found to be shared between patients and controls, but these sequences appeared to be highly expressed in patients and within the immunodominant clones of the patients. Between patients and healthy controls, no significant difference in CD8+ Simpson's diversity was found (P=0.060).

Of note for this clonotype: Its antigen remains unidentified. Base qualities are not provided; no much larger clone lies one nucleotide away.

Genomic DNA was used as template for profiling of TCR beta VDJ combinations and CDR3 sequences. TCR repertoire sequencing was run on an Illumina HiSeq 2000. Under the source paper's analysis protocol: Repertoire assessment relied on Simpson's diversity index, CDR3 size and DJ length profiles, and TRBV/TRBJ rearrangement plots. Whichever DNA sequence was most abundant in the deep sequencing data was defined as the immunodominant clone. CDR3 amino acid sequences were checked for sharing between subjects and were compared against published repertoires and the VDJdb database. TCRdb trimmed public reads at Q25 via fastp, called clones via MiXCR and kept in-frame beta chains. Rows merge per CDR3 protein into single entries with the most common DNA and genes. TCRdb's processing, not the authors', yielded these V and J calls. Recorded for this sample are about 160,000 distinct CDR3 sequences; roughly 48% of them occurred a single time. The top ten constitute approximately 1.1% of the sample.

TCR repertoires of sorted CD4+ and CD8+ blood T cells from severe aplastic anemia patients and healthy subjects were deep-sequenced in the study. Ficoll-Paque density gradient centrifugation was used to isolate peripheral blood mononuclear cells. Before DNA extraction, CD4+ and CD8+ T cells were sorted by FACS or by magnetic beads. The CDR3 sequence holds 15 residues, the cysteine and phenylalanine included. The DNA shown is the 45-base CDR3, in frame from base 1. Trimming leaves V shorter by 5 bases and J shorter by 5 bases, with the junction holding 8 bases beyond the gene matches. The sequence came from a human donor in good health. This chain joins TRBV12-3 or TRBV12-4 to TRBJ2-2, with 7 bases matching TRBD1. The specimen sequenced was sorted CD4+, CD8+, or CD8+CD57+ T cells (not recorded which) from PBMCs. The DNA is as follows: TGTGCCAGCAGTAAAGAGGGGGCGCGAACCGGGGAGCTGTTTTTT. Its coded protein is CASSKEGARTGELFF.